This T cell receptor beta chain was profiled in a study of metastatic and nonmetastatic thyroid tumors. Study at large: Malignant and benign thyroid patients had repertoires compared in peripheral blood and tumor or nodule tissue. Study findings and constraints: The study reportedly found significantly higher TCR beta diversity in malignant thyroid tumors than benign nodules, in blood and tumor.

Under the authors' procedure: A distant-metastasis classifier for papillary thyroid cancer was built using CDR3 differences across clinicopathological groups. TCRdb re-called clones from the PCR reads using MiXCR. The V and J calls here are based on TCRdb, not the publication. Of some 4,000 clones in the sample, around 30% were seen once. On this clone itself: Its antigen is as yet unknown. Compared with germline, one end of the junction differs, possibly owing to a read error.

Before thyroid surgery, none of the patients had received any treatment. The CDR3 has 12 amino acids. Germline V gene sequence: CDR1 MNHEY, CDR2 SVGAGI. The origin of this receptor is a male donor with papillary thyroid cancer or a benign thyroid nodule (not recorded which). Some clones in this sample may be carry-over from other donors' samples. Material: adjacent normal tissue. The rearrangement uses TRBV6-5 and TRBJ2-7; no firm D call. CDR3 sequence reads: CASIYRSVVQYF. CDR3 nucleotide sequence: TGTGCCAGCATTTACCGGTCGGTTGTGCAGTACTTC.